The sample holds many counts of the clone carrying this T cell receptor beta chain. The CDR3 is 12 amino acids. Germline V gene sequence: CDR1 DFQATT, CDR2 SNEGSKA (reference sequence). Trimming took 7 bases from V and 2 from J, leaving 10 bases between them. This sample was included in a study of early T cells in non-severe SARS-CoV-2 infection. TCRdb re-derived calls from the 5' RACE reads in MiXCR, one entry per CDR3 protein. The profile shows about 50,000 distinct CDR3 sequences, approximately 8.5% of them singletons. The sequence derives from an adult who was a healthcare worker with PCR-confirmed SARS-CoV-2 infection or an uninfected control (not recorded which). The chain employs TRBV20-1 and TRBJ2-3; D call uncertain. The sequencing sample was made of whole blood. Here the CDR3 DNA reads TGCAGTGGGATTGAGTCCACAGATACGCAGTATTTT. It specifies CSGIESTDTQYF.